The rows below give T cell receptor beta chains drawn from one sample of a study of shared clonotypes between healthy human individuals. Generated by immunoSEQ multiplex PCR, the TCRdb table keeps only in-frame clones and is missing some. In the table there are more than 1.2 million clones, approximately 98.5% of which are singletons. The sequenced material came from naive CD4+ T cells sorted from blood. These receptors were collected from a man aged 25-45 years in good health. The conserved cysteine and the conserved F or W are not part of the CDR3 here.

j_call v_call cdr3_aa
TRBJ2-2 TRBV5-1 ASSRGLAETGELF
TRBJ1-5 TRBV7-8 ASSSHIIPGQLSNQPQH
TRBJ2-7 TRBV6-1 ASSSTGLGYEQY
TRBJ2-2 TRBV18 ASSPLRRLGVNTGELF
TRBJ2-1 TRBV9 ASSVSSPGNNEQF
TRBJ1-2 TRBV28 ASCSTMYGYT
TRBJ1-1 TRBV18 ASSPKTGTNTEAF
TRBJ1-5 TRBV19 ASTSRVNQPQH
TRBJ2-1 TRBV6-5 ASKRDRSHNEQF
TRBJ2-2 TRBV5-1 ASHRATGELF
TRBJ1-1 TRBV2 ASSDLGSTEAF
TRBJ2-1 TRBV5-1 ASSLVSGTSYNEQF
TRBJ2-7 TRBV7-3 ASSYIGGSTYEQY
TRBJ1-3 TRBV7-2 ASSDVRGLNTIY
TRBJ2-6 TRBV7-2 ASSFGHSGANVLT
TRBJ2-1 TRBV19 ASSPLGRQGYNEQF
TRBJ2-1 TRBV19 ASSVRTSGRVNEQF
TRBJ2-4 TRBV27 ASSPFRLGAKNIQY